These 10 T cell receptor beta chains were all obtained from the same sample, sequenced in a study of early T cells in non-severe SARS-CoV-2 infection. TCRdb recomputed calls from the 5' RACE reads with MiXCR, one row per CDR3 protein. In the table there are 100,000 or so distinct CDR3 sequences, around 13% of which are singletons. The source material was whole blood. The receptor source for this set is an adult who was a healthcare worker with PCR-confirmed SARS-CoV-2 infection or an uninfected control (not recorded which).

The CDR3 DNA reads as TGTGCCAGCAGCCGAACAGGACCGAACACTGAAGCTTTCTTT. This translates into CASSRTGPNTEAFF. The chain has TRBV2 and TRBJ1-1, with D perhaps TRBD1 (5 bases). V lost 6 bases to trimming and J lost 1 base, with 12 bases between them. The CDR3 extends over 14 amino acids. The germline CDR1 and CDR2 sequences are SNHLY and FYNNEI.

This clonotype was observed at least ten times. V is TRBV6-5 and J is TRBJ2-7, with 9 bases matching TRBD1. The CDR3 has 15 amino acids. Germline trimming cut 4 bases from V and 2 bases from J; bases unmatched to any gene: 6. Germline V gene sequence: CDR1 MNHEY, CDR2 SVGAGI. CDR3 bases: TGTGCCAGCAGTTCCGGACAGGGGAGGACCTACGAGCAGTACTTC. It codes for CASSSGQGRTYEQYF.

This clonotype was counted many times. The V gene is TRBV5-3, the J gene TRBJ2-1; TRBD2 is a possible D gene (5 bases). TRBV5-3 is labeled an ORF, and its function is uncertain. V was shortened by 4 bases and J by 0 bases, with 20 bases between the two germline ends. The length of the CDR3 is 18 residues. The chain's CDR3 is CARSRRTIANSSYNEQFF. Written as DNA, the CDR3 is TGTGCCAGAAGCCGGAGGACGATAGCGAACAGCTCCTACAATGAGCAGTTCTTC.

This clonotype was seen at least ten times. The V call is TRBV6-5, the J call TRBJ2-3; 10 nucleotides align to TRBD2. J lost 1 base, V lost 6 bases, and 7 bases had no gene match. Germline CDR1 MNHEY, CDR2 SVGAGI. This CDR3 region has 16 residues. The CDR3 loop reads CASSKLAGSGTDTQYF. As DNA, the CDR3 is TGTGCCAGCAGCAAACTAGCGGGAAGTGGCACAGATACGCAGTATTTT.

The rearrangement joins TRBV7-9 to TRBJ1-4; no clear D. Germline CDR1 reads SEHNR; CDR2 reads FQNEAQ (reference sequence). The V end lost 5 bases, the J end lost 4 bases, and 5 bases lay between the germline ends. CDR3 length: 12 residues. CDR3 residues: CASSLGNEKLFF. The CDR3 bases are TGTGCCAGCAGCCTCGGTAATGAAAAACTGTTTTTT.

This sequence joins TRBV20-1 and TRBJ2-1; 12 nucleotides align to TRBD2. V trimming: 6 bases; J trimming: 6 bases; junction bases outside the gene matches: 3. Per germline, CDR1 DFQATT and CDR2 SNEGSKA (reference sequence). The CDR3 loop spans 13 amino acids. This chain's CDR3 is CSARTSGINEQFF. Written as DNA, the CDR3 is TGCAGTGCCAGGACTAGCGGGATCAATGAGCAGTTCTTC.

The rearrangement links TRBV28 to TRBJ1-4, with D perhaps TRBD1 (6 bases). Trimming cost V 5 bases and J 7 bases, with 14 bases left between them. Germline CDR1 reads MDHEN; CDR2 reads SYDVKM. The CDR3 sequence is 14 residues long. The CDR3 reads CASSPQGDAEKLFF. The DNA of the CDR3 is TGTGCCAGCAGTCCACAGGGAGACGCTGAAAAACTGTTTTTT. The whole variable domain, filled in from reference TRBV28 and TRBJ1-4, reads DVKVTQSSRYLVKRTGEKVFLECVQDMDHENMFWYRQDPGLGLRLIYFSYDVKMKEKGDIPEGYSVSREKKERFSLILESASTNQTSMYLCASSPQGDAEKLFFGSGTQLSVL.

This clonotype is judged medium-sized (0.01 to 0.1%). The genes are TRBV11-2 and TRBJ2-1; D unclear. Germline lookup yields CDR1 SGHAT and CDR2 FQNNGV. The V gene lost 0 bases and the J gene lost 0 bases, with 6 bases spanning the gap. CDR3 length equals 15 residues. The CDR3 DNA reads TGTGCCAGCAGCTTAGAGGTGCACTCCTACAATGAGCAGTTCTTC. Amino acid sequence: CASSLEVHSYNEQFF.

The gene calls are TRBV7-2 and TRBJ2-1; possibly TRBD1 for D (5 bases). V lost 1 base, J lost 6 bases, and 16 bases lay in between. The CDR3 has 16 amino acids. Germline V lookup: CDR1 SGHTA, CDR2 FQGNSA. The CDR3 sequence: CASSLVVYGGANEQFF. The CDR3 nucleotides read TGTGCCAGCAGCTTAGTTGTCTATGGTGGGGCCAATGAGCAGTTCTTC.

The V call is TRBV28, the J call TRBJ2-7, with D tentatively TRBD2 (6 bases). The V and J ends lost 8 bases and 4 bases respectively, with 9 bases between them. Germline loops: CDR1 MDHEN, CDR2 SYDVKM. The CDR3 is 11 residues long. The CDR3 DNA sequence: TGTGCCAGCGCCGGGACTTACGAGCAGTACTTC. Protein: CASAGTYEQYF. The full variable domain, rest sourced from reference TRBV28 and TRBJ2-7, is DVKVTQSSRYLVKRTGEKVFLECVQDMDHENMFWYRQDPGLGLRLIYFSYDVKMKEKGDIPEGYSVSREKKERFSLILESASTNQTSMYLCASAGTYEQYFGPGTRLTVT.